The clone carrying this T cell receptor (beta chain) was found a few times. Its specificity is not known. This entry comes from a study of CD8 T cells in ankylosing spondylitis. By quantitative 5'-RACE with molecular barcodes, the TCR beta libraries were made. TCRdb reanalysed the 5' RACE reads using MiXCR and keeps one entry per CDR3 protein. Altogether 250,000 to 300,000 distinct CDR3 sequences are present, roughly 20% being singletons, with the ten largest covering 7.8%. The CDR3 is 15 amino acids. Trimming shortened V by 5 bases and J by 1 base, and 11 bases separated the two germline ends. Whole-study findings and limits: Reportedly, significant enrichment of disease-linked clones occurred in matched ankylosing spondylitis synovial fluid.

The material sequenced was blood, either unsorted or a sorted T cell fraction (not recorded which). The source of this sequence is a male donor with ankylosing spondylitis or in good health (not recorded which). J is TRBJ2-2 and V is TRBV12-3 or TRBV12-4; D gene uncertain. CDR3 region: CASSPSGMNTGELFF. The CDR3 nucleotides are TGTGCCAGCAGTCCCTCAGGAATGAACACCGGGGAGCTGTTTTTT.